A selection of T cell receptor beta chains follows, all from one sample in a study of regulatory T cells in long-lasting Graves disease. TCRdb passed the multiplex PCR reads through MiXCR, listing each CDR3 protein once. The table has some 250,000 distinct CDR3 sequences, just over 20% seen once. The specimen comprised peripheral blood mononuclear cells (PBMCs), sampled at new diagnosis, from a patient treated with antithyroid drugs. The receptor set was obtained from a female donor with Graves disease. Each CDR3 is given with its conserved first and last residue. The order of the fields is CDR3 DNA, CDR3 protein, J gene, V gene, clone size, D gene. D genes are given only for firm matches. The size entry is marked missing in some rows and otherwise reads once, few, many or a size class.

CDR3 DNA: TGTGCCAGCAGTTACTCTTCAGAGACTATGAACACTGAAGCTTTCTTT
CDR3 protein: CASSYSSETMNTEAFF
J gene: TRBJ1-1
V gene: TRBV6-2/TRBV6-3
clone size: many
D gene: NA

CDR3 DNA: TGTGCCAGCAGCTTCTCTGGGGTAGAGACCCAGTACTTC
CDR3 protein: CASSFSGVETQYF
J gene: TRBJ2-5
V gene: TRBV7-9
clone size: many
D gene: NA

CDR3 DNA: TGTGCCAGCAGCTTAGGGGTTAGCGAGTACGAGCAGTACTTC
CDR3 protein: CASSLGVSEYEQYF
J gene: TRBJ2-7
V gene: TRBV7-2
clone size: many
D gene: NA

CDR3 DNA: TGTGCCAGCAGCTCGGGGACAGGGGAGGCCGAGCAGTACTTC
CDR3 protein: CASSSGTGEAEQYF
J gene: TRBJ2-7
V gene: TRBV13
clone size: many
D gene: TRBD1

CDR3 DNA: TGTGCCAGCCTATACACAGGGAGTAGGACCCAGTACTTC
CDR3 protein: CASLYTGSRTQYF
J gene: TRBJ2-5
V gene: TRBV12-3/TRBV12-4
clone size: many
D gene: NA

CDR3 DNA: TGTGCCAGCAGCCGGACAGCTTTAAACCAAGAGACCCAGTACTTC
CDR3 protein: CASSRTALNQETQYF
J gene: TRBJ2-5
V gene: TRBV7-8
clone size: NA
D gene: NA

CDR3 DNA: TGTGCCAGCAGTTTATTGGTGACTAGCGGACCCTACGAGCAGTACTTC
CDR3 protein: CASSLLVTSGPYEQYF
J gene: TRBJ2-7
V gene: TRBV27
clone size: many
D gene: TRBD2

CDR3 DNA: TGCAGTGCTAGCGGGGTTGGAGAGCAGTACTTC
CDR3 protein: CSASGVGEQYF
J gene: TRBJ2-7
V gene: TRBV20-1
clone size: NA
D gene: NA

CDR3 DNA: TGTGCCTGGAGTGCTACACAGGGCAATCAGCCCCAGCATTTT
CDR3 protein: CAWSATQGNQPQHF
J gene: TRBJ1-5
V gene: TRBV30
clone size: many
D gene: NA

CDR3 DNA: TGTGCCAGCAGCTCGACTAGCGGGGGTCAACACTACGAGCAGTACTTC
CDR3 protein: CASSSTSGGQHYEQYF
J gene: TRBJ2-7
V gene: TRBV7-9
clone size: many
D gene: TRBD2

CDR3 DNA: TGTGCCAGCAGCCAGTCTAGGAGTACCGGGGAGCTGTTTTTT
CDR3 protein: CASSQSRSTGELFF
J gene: TRBJ2-2
V gene: TRBV14
clone size: NA
D gene: NA

CDR3 DNA: TGTGCCAACATAAAGGCTCGGGGACTCGGCGAGCAGTACTTC
CDR3 protein: CANIKARGLGEQYF
J gene: TRBJ2-7
V gene: TRBV27
clone size: few
D gene: NA

CDR3 DNA: TGTGCCAGCAGTGAAGGCGGGTCTGGGGATGAGCAGTTCTTC
CDR3 protein: CASSEGGSGDEQFF
J gene: TRBJ2-1
V gene: TRBV3-1
clone size: NA
D gene: NA

CDR3 DNA: TGTGCCGGCAGCGTGAGACAGGGGGATGAAAAACTGTTTTTT
CDR3 protein: CAGSVRQGDEKLFF
J gene: TRBJ1-4
V gene: TRBV9
clone size: NA
D gene: TRBD1

CDR3 DNA: TGTGCCAGCATGTCCTACAATGAGCAGTTCTTC
CDR3 protein: CASMSYNEQFF
J gene: TRBJ2-1
V gene: TRBV6-1
clone size: many
D gene: NA

CDR3 DNA: TGTGCCAGCAGGGAGTGGGACAGTAAGGCCTACGAGCAGTACTTC
CDR3 protein: CASREWDSKAYEQYF
J gene: TRBJ2-7
V gene: TRBV28
clone size: few
D gene: TRBD1

CDR3 DNA: TGTGCCAGCAGTCTACTCCCCCCGGCTGAGACAGGGATGGCCCAGCCCCAGCATTTT
CDR3 protein: CASSLLPPAETGMAQPQHF
J gene: TRBJ1-5
V gene: TRBV27
clone size: many
D gene: TRBD1

CDR3 DNA: TGTGCCAGCAGCCTTAGCTGGGGTGGGGCAGATACGCAGTATTTT
CDR3 protein: CASSLSWGGADTQYF
J gene: TRBJ2-3
V gene: TRBV9
clone size: many
D gene: NA

CDR3 DNA: TGTGCCAGCAATGTAGCGGGAGTGAGTGAGACCCAGTACTTC
CDR3 protein: CASNVAGVSETQYF
J gene: TRBJ2-5
V gene: TRBV6-2/TRBV6-3
clone size: NA
D gene: TRBD2

CDR3 DNA: TGTGCCAGCAGTTACGGGAGGCAGACCCACACAGATACGCAGTATTTT
CDR3 protein: CASSYGRQTHTDTQYF
J gene: TRBJ2-3
V gene: TRBV6-2/TRBV6-3
clone size: NA
D gene: NA

CDR3 DNA: TGTGCCAGCAGTTTTCCAGGGGGGGGCACAGATACGCAGTATTTT
CDR3 protein: CASSFPGGGTDTQYF
J gene: TRBJ2-3
V gene: TRBV28
clone size: many
D gene: NA

CDR3 DNA: TGTGCCAGCATAGGGTATCTCATGAACACTGAAGCTTTCTTT
CDR3 protein: CASIGYLMNTEAFF
J gene: TRBJ1-1
V gene: TRBV7-2
clone size: many
D gene: NA

CDR3 DNA: TGTGCCAGCAGCTTAATGGGTTCTGGCGAGCAGTACTTC
CDR3 protein: CASSLMGSGEQYF
J gene: TRBJ2-7
V gene: TRBV7-3
clone size: many
D gene: NA

CDR3 DNA: TGTGCCAGCAGCTTAGAATGGGCGGGTTCAGATACGCAGTATTTT
CDR3 protein: CASSLEWAGSDTQYF
J gene: TRBJ2-3
V gene: TRBV7-2
clone size: many
D gene: NA

CDR3 DNA: TGTGCCAGTCGACTAGCGGGAGCGTCCTACAATGAGCAGTTCTTC
CDR3 protein: CASRLAGASYNEQFF
J gene: TRBJ2-1
V gene: TRBV25-1
clone size: many
D gene: TRBD2

CDR3 DNA: TGCAGTGCCCCACGGAGCGGGGGCGAAAGCACAGATACGCAGTATTTT
CDR3 protein: CSAPRSGGESTDTQYF
J gene: TRBJ2-3
V gene: TRBV20-1
clone size: NA
D gene: TRBD2

CDR3 DNA: TGCGCCAGCAGCTCGGGGGGCTCTGAGCAGTTCTTC
CDR3 protein: CASSSGGSEQFF
J gene: TRBJ2-1
V gene: TRBV5-1
clone size: few
D gene: NA

CDR3 DNA: TGCAGCGCAAGTTGGGGTACTGAAGCTTTCTTT
CDR3 protein: CSASWGTEAFF
J gene: TRBJ1-1
V gene: TRBV29-1
clone size: NA
D gene: NA

CDR3 DNA: TGTGCCAGCAGCCCGGGGAGCCGCACAGATACGCAGTATTTT
CDR3 protein: CASSPGSRTDTQYF
J gene: TRBJ2-3
V gene: TRBV5-6
clone size: many
D gene: NA

CDR3 DNA: TGTGCCAGCAGAACGACAGGGCCTGATGGCTACACCTTC
CDR3 protein: CASRTTGPDGYTF
J gene: TRBJ1-2
V gene: TRBV6-1
clone size: many
D gene: TRBD1

CDR3 DNA: TGCGCCAGCAGTTCTAGCGGGTCCTACGAGCAGTACTTC
CDR3 protein: CASSSSGSYEQYF
J gene: TRBJ2-7
V gene: TRBV12-3/TRBV12-4
clone size: many
D gene: TRBD2

CDR3 DNA: TGTGCCAGCAGCATCGGGACACACACCGGGGAGCTGTTTTTT
CDR3 protein: CASSIGTHTGELFF
J gene: TRBJ2-2
V gene: TRBV11-3
clone size: many
D gene: NA

CDR3 DNA: TGTGCCAGCAGCCAGCACAGACACTATGGCTACACCTTC
CDR3 protein: CASSQHRHYGYTF
J gene: TRBJ1-2
V gene: TRBV14
clone size: many
D gene: NA

CDR3 DNA: TGTGCCAGCAGCTTATGGCAGGGTGGTGGTGAGCAGTTCTTC
CDR3 protein: CASSLWQGGGEQFF
J gene: TRBJ2-1
V gene: TRBV7-3
clone size: many
D gene: NA

CDR3 DNA: TGCGCCAGCAGCCAAGAACAGGGGAGGGAAACAACTAATGAAAAACTGTTTTTT
CDR3 protein: CASSQEQGRETTNEKLFF
J gene: TRBJ1-4
V gene: TRBV4-3
clone size: NA
D gene: TRBD1

CDR3 DNA: TGTGCCAGCTCACCGCCGGCTAGCACAGATACGCAGTATTTT
CDR3 protein: CASSPPASTDTQYF
J gene: TRBJ2-3
V gene: TRBV18
clone size: many
D gene: NA

CDR3 DNA: TGCAGTGCAGCCCGTAGGGAGCAGTACTTC
CDR3 protein: CSAARREQYF
J gene: TRBJ2-7
V gene: TRBV20-1
clone size: NA
D gene: NA

CDR3 DNA: TGTGCCAGCAGGCCTCCGGGACAGGGGAAAAGGGGGATAGGAGCTTTCTTT
CDR3 protein: CASRPPGQGKRGIGAFF
J gene: TRBJ1-1
V gene: TRBV12-3/TRBV12-4
clone size: many
D gene: TRBD1